One sample yielded the 20 T cell receptor beta chains listed below, sequenced in a study of identical twins. A single record per CDR3 protein comes from TCRdb applying MiXCR to the 5' RACE reads. The table lists a few hundred thousand distinct CDR3 sequences, 9% to 15% of them singletons. These data also featured in a second study, about yellow fever vaccine responses in identical twins.

Specimen: CD8+ T cells sorted from blood. These receptors were obtained from a woman aged 18-35 years in good health.

J is TRBJ2-1 and V is TRBV10-2; D call uncertain. CDR1 is WSHSY and CDR2 is SAAADI in the germline V gene. The V and J ends lost 3 bases and 10 bases respectively, with 7 bases between them. The CDR3 has 11 amino acids. DNA for the CDR3: TGCGCCAGCAGTGACCCTGCAGAGCAGTTCTTC. This sequence encodes CASSDPAEQFF.

This clonotype was seen a handful of times. In DNA, the CDR3 is TGTGCCAGCAGCGTAGAGGGTGGGTCTTCCGTTGAGCAGTTCTTC. This translates into CASSVEGGSSVEQFF. V is TRBV9 and J is TRBJ2-1; D call uncertain. V was shortened by 0 bases and J by 9 bases, with 16 bases between the two germline ends. Germline V CDR1 and CDR2: SGDLS, YYNGEE. The CDR3 spans 15 residues.

This clonotype has just a few counts. The rearrangement links TRBV2 to TRBJ2-4; D is ambiguous. Germline V gene sequence: CDR1 SNHLY, CDR2 FYNNEI. CDR3 size: 15 residues. V lost 4 bases to trimming and J lost 0 bases, with 10 bases between them. In DNA, the CDR3 is TGTGCCAGCAGTGTGCCGTCACTAGCCAAAAACATTCAGTACTTC. Encoded protein: CASSVPSLAKNIQYF.

On this clonotype itself: The germline gene is not matched at one end of the junction; a read error may be the cause. This chain links TRBV10-3 with TRBJ2-5, with TRBD2 identical over 7 bases. This CDR3 is built from 13 residues. Germline V lookup: CDR1 ENHRY, CDR2 SYGVKD. The CDR3 sequence is CAISEAGEDTQYF. The CDR3 bases are TGTGCCATCAGTGAGGCGGGAGAAGATACCCAGTACTTC.

The chain joins TRBV10-1 to TRBJ2-3, with D tentatively TRBD1 (5 bases). CDR1 is WNHNN, CDR2 SYGVQD, per germline (reference sequence). The CDR3 length is 15 residues. V was clipped by 3 bases and J by 0 bases, with 10 bases between them. CDR3 nucleotides: TGCGCCAGCAGTGAAGTCAGGGCGAGCACAGATACGCAGTATTTT. Protein: CASSEVRASTDTQYF.

The chain recombines TRBV28 with TRBJ1-1, with D uncertain. Trimming pared 3 bases from V and 7 bases from J, leaving 12 bases between. Germline V lookup: CDR1 MDHEN, CDR2 SYDVKM. The CDR3 spans 13 residues. The DNA of the CDR3 is TGTGCCAGCAGTTTCCGGCCGGGGAGTGAAGCTTTCTTT. Amino acids: CASSFRPGSEAFF. Looking up the rest from reference TRBV28 and TRBJ1-1 gives the full variable domain: DVKVTQSSRYLVKRTGEKVFLECVQDMDHENMFWYRQDPGLGLRLIYFSYDVKMKEKGDIPEGYSVSREKKERFSLILESASTNQTSMYLCASSFRPGSEAFFGQGTRLTVV.

The chain has TRBV11-3 and TRBJ2-7, with unresolved D. This CDR3 has 13 residues. Germline-derived CDR1 and CDR2 are SGHNT and YENEEA. The ends were cut back, 4 bases at V and 1 base at J, with 8 bases in the middle. In DNA, the CDR3 is TGTGCCAGCAGCTCCACTGTGTCCTACGAGCAGTACTTC. Translation gives CASSSTVSYEQYF.

This chain joins TRBV13 and TRBJ2-1; weak D call: TRBD2 (5 bases). The V end lost 1 base, the J end lost 7 bases, and 14 bases lay between the germline ends. CDR3 size: 15 residues. Per germline, CDR1 PRHDT and CDR2 FYEKMQ (reference sequence). CDR3 residues: CASSLALARGNEQFF. The CDR3, as DNA: TGTGCCAGCAGCTTAGCTCTAGCCCGCGGTAATGAGCAGTTCTTC.

A few counts support this clonotype. The V call is TRBV6-5, the J call TRBJ1-2; D might be TRBD1 (5 bases). The V and J ends lost 7 bases and 6 bases respectively, with 12 bases between them. This CDR3 is built from 12 residues. Per germline, CDR1 MNHEY and CDR2 SVGAGI. The CDR3 coding sequence is TGTGCCAGCACCGACAGTTGGAATGGCTACACCTTC. It codes for CASTDSWNGYTF.

This clonotype was counted many times. The genes are TRBV7-9 and TRBJ2-1; TRBD1 might be the D (5 bases). The length of the CDR3 is 15 residues. V was pared by 1 base and J by 6 bases, with 13 bases between. Germline V gene lookup returns CDR1 SEHNR and CDR2 FQNEAQ (reference sequence). The DNA for the CDR3 is TGTGCCAGCAGCTTAGAGGCTACCAGGGTCAATGAGCAGTTCTTC. Protein sequence: CASSLEATRVNEQFF.

This clonotype was detected a few times. The chain couples TRBV25-1 to TRBJ2-1; TRBD2 might be the D (5 bases). This CDR3 has 15 amino acids. Trimming stripped 3 bases from V and 1 base from J, with 10 bases between. Germline V gives CDR1 MGHDK, CDR2 SYGVNS. For the CDR3, the DNA is TGTGCCAGCAGTGAGCTAGCCGATTCCTACAATGAGCAGTTCTTC. Amino acid sequence: CASSELADSYNEQFF.

The table lists this clonotype with a few counts. This chain uses TRBV9 with TRBJ2-3; 13 nucleotides agree with TRBD2. Trimming at V came to 4 bases and at J to 4 bases, leaving 6 bases not matched to a gene. The germline gives CDR1 SGDLS, CDR2 YYNGEE. The length of the CDR3 is 16 residues. DNA of the CDR3: TGTGCCAGCAGCCCTTGGACTAGCGGGGGATCAGATACGCAGTATTTT. Its translation: CASSPWTSGGSDTQYF.

The rearrangement uses TRBV20-1 and TRBJ2-1, with 7 bases lining up with TRBD1. Germline CDR1 and CDR2: DFQATT and SNEGSKA (reference sequence). The CDR3 is 16 amino acids. Germline trimming cut 3 bases from V and 3 bases from J; bases unmatched to any gene: 11. The CDR3 nucleotides are TGCAGTGCTAGTTTGGTCGGGACAGCTTTCTACAATGAGCAGTTCTTC. This gives the protein CSASLVGTAFYNEQFF.

The chain links TRBV5-1 to TRBJ2-7; 11 bases are a match to TRBD1. J gave up 1 base and V 0 bases, and 9 bases lay outside the gene matches. This CDR3 has 18 residues. Germline CDR1 and CDR2: SGHRS and YFSETQ. As DNA, the CDR3 is TGCGCCAGCAGCTTGGGGCGGGGGACAGGGGGATTTTCCTACGAGCAGTACTTC. The encoded protein is CASSLGRGTGGFSYEQYF.

The chain is built from TRBV27 and TRBJ2-3; 16 bases align to TRBD2. Looked up from germline, CDR1 is MNHEY and CDR2 is SMNVEV (reference sequence). With 4 bases clipped from V and 5 bases from J, the junction kept 6 bases outside the gene matches. CDR3 length: 17 residues. The CDR3 here is CASSSGLAGGHQDTQYF. CDR3 nucleotides: TGTGCCAGCAGTTCGGGACTAGCGGGAGGGCATCAAGATACGCAGTATTTT.

This clonotype has only a few counts. The V gene is TRBV12-3 or TRBV12-4, the J gene TRBJ2-7; D may be TRBD2 (6 bases). V lost 3 bases and J lost 2, with 8 bases in between. This CDR3 is 13 amino acids long. The chain's CDR3 is CASSLGLTYEQYF. In nucleotides, the CDR3 is TGTGCCAGCAGTTTGGGACTCACCTACGAGCAGTACTTC.

The V and J genes are TRBV6-5 and TRBJ2-2, with no clear D. V was cut by 2 bases and J by 5 bases, with 6 bases left in between. Per germline, CDR1 MNHEY and CDR2 SVGAGI. The CDR3 is 13 residues long. In DNA form, the CDR3 reads TGTGCCAGCAGTTACGACGGGACCGGGGAGCTGTTTTTT. Translated, it gives CASSYDGTGELFF.

This clonotype has at least ten counts. The chain recombines TRBV12-3 or TRBV12-4 with TRBJ2-1; the D is unclear. The CDR3 contains 14 residues. V lost 7 bases, J lost 1 base, and 11 bases lay in between. The CDR3 loop is CASTDIQSYNEQFF. The CDR3 nucleotides read TGTGCCAGCACCGACATACAGTCCTACAATGAGCAGTTCTTC.

Ten or more counts support this clonotype. This sequence joins TRBV12-3 or TRBV12-4 and TRBJ1-1; D is unresolved. Trimming pared 3 bases from V and 4 bases from J, leaving 18 bases between. This CDR3 is built from 16 residues. In DNA, the CDR3 is TGTGCCAGCAGTTTTCCCCACCAGGTCCTGAGCACTGAAGCTTTCTTT. It is translated as CASSFPHQVLSTEAFF.

This clonotype was seen a handful of times. The V call is TRBV3-1, the J call TRBJ2-7; TRBD1 matches at 9 bases. The CDR3 is 16 residues long. J lost 4 bases, V lost 1 base, and 8 bases had no gene match. The germline CDR1 and CDR2 sequences are LGHDT and YNNKEL (reference sequence). The CDR3 is CASSQGTGGLRYEQYF. CDR3 bases: TGTGCCAGCAGCCAAGGAACAGGGGGCCTAAGGTACGAGCAGTACTTC.